The present TCR beta chain was sequenced within a study of shared clonotypes between healthy human individuals. At the level of the study: The study drew on two women and a few men aged 18 to 49 as donors.

This CDR3 region has 14 residues. The V and J ends lost 6 bases and 4 bases respectively, with 16 bases between them. Germline V gives CDR1 SGHRS, CDR2 YFSETQ. In the case of this clone: No antigen is known for it.

Study results and limitations: Larger estimated richness was generally seen in naive subsets than in memory subsets. The four-donor shared clonotypes exceeded non-shared clonotypes in generation probability, with non-shared ones scoring lower.

As originally analysed: ImmunoSEQ only sent back junction sequences with no quality scores, so filtering was done differently. Assay: immunoSEQ multiplex PCR; the TCRdb copy retains only in-frame clones and omits some. D and trimming were read from the DNA, whereas the V and J calls and clone size are those reported in that table. The profile shows approximately 350,000 clones, under 80% of them singletons. This sequence originates from a man aged 25 to 45 in good health. The gene calls are TRBV5-1 and TRBJ1-2, with D maybe TRBD1 (5 bases). The sequenced material came from memory CD4+ T cells sorted from blood. Subset given: CD45RA-negative fraction. CDR3: CASTPGRTPYGYTF. Here the CDR3 DNA reads TGCGCCAGCACCCCAGGGAGGACACCCTATGGCTACACCTTC.